What follows are 19 T cell receptor beta chains derived from one specimen sequenced in a study of T cell responses to AZD1222 COVID-19 vaccine. TCRdb's table, derived via immunoSEQ multiplex PCR, lists solely in-frame clones and lacks some. Of just over 90,000 clones in the sample, 85% to 90% were seen once. The source was peripheral blood, collected 28 days after the second AZD1222 dose. The receptors shown here come from an adult who received the AZD1222 COVID-19 vaccine.

The J gene is TRBJ1-4, the V gene TRBV2; possible D gene TRBD1, 5 bases. This CDR3 has 15 residues. The germline CDR1 and CDR2 sequences are SNHLY and FYNNEI. The V end was cut by 7 bases, the J end by 5 bases, with 17 bases between. CDR3 DNA: TGTGCCAGCACTTTGGGGAGAGGGGCCAATGAAAAACTGTTTTTT. It is translated as CASTLGRGANEKLFF.

V and J are TRBV7-2 and TRBJ1-1, with D hard to call. The CDR3 runs to 14 residues. CDR1 and CDR2 from the germline V gene are SGHTA and FQGNSA. The V and J ends lost 1 base and 10 bases respectively, with 16 bases between them. DNA of the CDR3: TGTGCCAGCAGCTTAGGTGCGGATGGGCAAAGAGCTTTCTTT. Translation gives CASSLGADGQRAFF.

The chain is built from TRBV19 and TRBJ2-7; D perhaps matches TRBD2 (5 bases). Per the germline V gene, CDR1 is LNHDA and CDR2 is SQIVND (reference sequence). V was cut by 6 bases and J by 1 base, with 10 bases left in between. There are 13 residues in the CDR3. As DNA, the CDR3 is TGTGCCAGTAGCGGGAAGTCTTCCTACGAGCAGTACTTC. Protein product: CASSGKSSYEQYF.

This sequence joins TRBV2 and TRBJ2-1; the D is unclear. This CDR3 contains 10 residues. V lost 3 bases and J lost 12, with 6 bases in between. Germline values: CDR1 SNHLY, CDR2 FYNNEI. The CDR3 sequence: CASSDPRQFF. The CDR3 region has the DNA TGTGCCAGCAGTGATCCCAGGCAGTTCTTC.

This sequence joins TRBV19 and TRBJ1-2; D possibly corresponds to TRBD1 (6 bases). V lost 3 bases and J 4 bases, leaving 18 bases between the germline ends. Germline-derived CDR1 and CDR2 are LNHDA and SQIVND (reference sequence). The length of the CDR3 is 16 residues. The CDR3 coding sequence is TGTGCCAGTAGTATCCCTTCCAGACAGGTCCGCTATGGCTACACCTTC. Translation: CASSIPSRQVRYGYTF.

This clone was observed a few times. This chain connects TRBV6-5 to TRBJ2-7, with D unresolved. V was cut by 2 bases and J by 0 bases, with 8 bases left in between. Germline CDR1 and CDR2: MNHEY and SVGAGI. CDR3 size: 14 residues. CDR3: CASSYRPNSYEQYF. The DNA of the CDR3 is TGTGCCAGCAGTTACAGGCCGAACTCCTACGAGCAGTACTTC.

This rearrangement joins TRBV5-8 to TRBJ1-2, with a tentative D call TRBD1 (6 bases). The CDR3 is 14 residues long. Germline-derived CDR1 and CDR2 are SGHTS and YDEGEE. V dropped 2 bases and J dropped 5 bases, with 13 bases sitting between them. The CDR3, as DNA: TGTGCCAGCAGCTTTGCAGGGGTGATTTATGGCTACACCTTC. The encoded protein is CASSFAGVIYGYTF.

V is TRBV10-3 and J is TRBJ1-6; D is unresolved. The germline CDR1 and CDR2 sequences are ENHRY and SYGVKD. V lost 3 bases and J 8 bases, leaving 5 bases between the germline ends. The CDR3 loop spans 12 amino acids. The CDR3 here is CAISDSDSPLHF. The CDR3 nucleotides are TGTGCCATCAGTGATTCGGATTCACCCCTCCACTTT.

The chain carries TRBV7-6 and TRBJ2-7; D possibly uses TRBD1 or TRBD2 (5 bases each). The CDR3 sequence is 15 residues long. The V end was cut by 2 bases, the J end by 0 bases, with 11 bases between. Germline assignment: CDR1 SGHVS and CDR2 FNYEAQ. The CDR3 loop is CASSLSRESSYEQYF. The CDR3 bases are TGTGCCAGCAGCTTATCCAGGGAGAGCTCCTACGAGCAGTACTTC.

The rearrangement uses TRBV9 and TRBJ2-1; 8 nucleotides line up with TRBD2. This CDR3 contains 17 residues. Germline CDR1 reads SGDLS; CDR2 reads YYNGEE. The V gene end was trimmed by 0 bases and the J gene end by 2 bases; junction bases not matched to a gene: 7. DNA for the CDR3: TGTGCCAGCAGCGTAGTCGGACTAGCTGAGACCTACAATGAGCAGTTCTTC. Encoded protein: CASSVVGLAETYNEQFF.

The J gene is TRBJ1-2, the V gene TRBV2, with D unresolved. Between the trimmed V and J ends, which lost 1 base and 4 bases, there was a span of 10 bases. The CDR3 length is 14 residues. Germline assignment: CDR1 SNHLY and CDR2 FYNNEI. CDR3 sequence reads: CASSEERHLYGYTF. CDR3 DNA: TGTGCCAGCAGTGAAGAGAGACACCTCTATGGCTACACCTTC.

V gene TRBV7-9 combines with J gene TRBJ2-1; TRBD2 aligns across 9 bases. The germline V gene has CDR1 SEHNR and CDR2 FQNEAQ (reference sequence). V shed 3 bases, J shed 5 bases, and the junction held 5 bases outside the gene matches. The length of the CDR3 is 15 residues. The CDR3 region is CASSFNAGGNNEQFF. The CDR3 DNA sequence: TGTGCCAGCAGCTTTAACGCGGGAGGGAACAATGAGCAGTTCTTC.

The chain is built from TRBV4-2 and TRBJ2-1; D remains unclear. Trimming shortened V by 4 bases and J by 5 bases, and 12 bases separated the two germline ends. Germline CDR1 is LGHNA and CDR2 is YNFKEQ. The CDR3 spans 14 residues. The CDR3 loop is CASSPASMDNEQFF. Here the CDR3 DNA reads TGTGCCAGCAGCCCTGCCAGCATGGACAATGAGCAGTTCTTC.

The chain is built from TRBV19 and TRBJ1-5; D may be TRBD1 (5 bases). The germline V gene encodes CDR1 LNHDA and CDR2 SQIVND (reference sequence). The CDR3 runs to 14 residues. V was trimmed by 7 bases and J by 0 bases, leaving 10 bases between them. DNA for the CDR3: TGTGCCAGTAACGCAGGGAATAGCAATCAGCCCCAGCATTTT. Its translation is CASNAGNSNQPQHF.

The chain has TRBV3-1 (or the pseudogene TRBV3-2) and TRBJ2-5; TRBD2 agrees at 11 bases. Germline values: CDR1 LGHDT, CDR2 YNNKEL (reference sequence). This CDR3 contains 15 residues. The junction had 9 bases not matched to a gene; V was cut back by 3 bases and J by 9 bases. The CDR3 sequence is CASSQGLADAGSQYF. The CDR3 DNA is TGTGCCAGCAGCCAGGGACTAGCGGACGCGGGGTCCCAGTACTTC.

The rearrangement joins TRBV15 to TRBJ1-4, with 12 bases identical to TRBD1. V lost 2 bases, J lost 6 bases, and 4 bases stayed unmatched. The germline V gene encodes CDR1 LNHNV and CDR2 YYDKDF (reference sequence). The length of the CDR3 is 16 residues. The CDR3 nucleotides are TGTGCCACCAGCAGACGGGGGACAGGGGGCCATGAAAAACTGTTTTTT. Amino acids: CATSRRGTGGHEKLFF.

This clone was observed a single time. This rearrangement joins TRBV10-1 to TRBJ2-1; the D gene is possibly TRBD1 (5 bases). The CDR3 has 15 residues. Germline CDR1 is WNHNN and CDR2 is SYGVQD (reference sequence). Trimming pared 2 bases from V and 8 bases from J, leaving 16 bases between. CDR3 DNA: TGCGCCAGCAGTGAGAACCGTAAAGGGGCCTATGAGCAGTTCTTC. This translates into CASSENRKGAYEQFF.

The V gene is TRBV7-9, the J gene TRBJ2-7; 8 nucleotides agree with TRBD1. CDR1 and CDR2 (germline): SEHNR, FQNEAQ (reference sequence). V trimming: 1 base; J trimming: 4 bases; junction bases outside the gene matches: 3. This CDR3 region has 14 residues. The CDR3 reads CASSLGQGQYEQYF. The CDR3 DNA follows: TGTGCCAGCAGCTTAGGACAGGGGCAATACGAGCAGTACTTC.

This rearrangement joins TRBV2 to TRBJ2-1; D possibly corresponds to TRBD2 (6 bases). V dropped 7 bases and J dropped 0 bases, with 10 bases sitting between them. The V gene's germline CDR1 is SNHLY and CDR2 FYNNEI. This CDR3 has 14 residues. The CDR3 sequence is CASIGGNSYNEQFF. In nucleotides, the CDR3 is TGTGCCAGCATCGGCGGGAACTCCTACAATGAGCAGTTCTTC.